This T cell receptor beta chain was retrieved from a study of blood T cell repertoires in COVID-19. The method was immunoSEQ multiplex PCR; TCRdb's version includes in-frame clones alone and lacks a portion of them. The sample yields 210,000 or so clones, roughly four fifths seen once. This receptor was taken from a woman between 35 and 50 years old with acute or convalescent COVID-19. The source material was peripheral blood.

The CDR3 DNA sequence: TGCGCCAGCAGCCCTTGGACAGGAAGGCTCTCTGGAAACACCATATATTTT. Translating gives CASSPWTGRLSGNTIYF. The rearrangement uses TRBV5-1 and TRBJ1-3; 7 bases are shared with TRBD1. The CDR3 has 17 residues. Unmatched junction bases numbered 10, after V lost 4 bases and J lost 0 bases. In germline, CDR1 is SGHRS, CDR2 YFSETQ.